This entry lists 27 T cell receptor beta chains sequenced from one sample in a study of T cell changes during pregnancy in multiple sclerosis (dated by TCRdb to between 2017 and 2020). The library was generated by the immunoSEQ multiplex PCR assay. The immuneACCESS repertoire file appears here via TCRdb, limited to in-frame rearrangements. These files lack a portion of the clones; in checked studies, under half of the deficit traces to unresolved V genes, and the cause of the others is not known. The sample table shows 71,000 or so clones, and more than 80% are seen once. Approximately 1.1% of the sample is held by the ten biggest clonotypes. This sample comprised peripheral blood, obtained in the third trimester of pregnancy. The receptors stem from a female donor with multiple sclerosis, enrolled in a pregnancy study.

V usage is TRBV28 and J usage is TRBJ2-1; no clear D. From germline, CDR1 is MDHEN and CDR2 SYDVKM. This CDR3 is 12 amino acids long. With 8 bases removed from V and 5 bases from J, the gap between germline ends came to 10 bases. The CDR3 loop is CASAILHNEQFF. Written as DNA, the CDR3 is TGTGCCAGCGCTATCCTTCACAATGAGCAGTTCTTC.

The chain links TRBV5-1 to TRBJ1-1, with 12 bases that match TRBD1. Per germline, CDR1 SGHRS and CDR2 YFSETQ. J was trimmed by 6 bases and V by 0 bases; bases with no gene match: 12. CDR3 length equals 18 residues. CDR3 coding DNA: TGCGCCAGCAGCTTGGGAGAGGGACAGGGGGCGCTGACACCTGAAGCTTTCTTT. Its protein is CASSLGEGQGALTPEAFF.

This sequence joins TRBV14 and TRBJ2-5; D is ambiguous. Germline lookup yields CDR1 SGHDN and CDR2 FVKESK. This CDR3 contains 18 residues. The V end was cut by 4 bases, the J end by 0 bases, with 21 bases between. The CDR3 DNA follows: TGTGCCAGCAGCCCCTACCGGCCGGCAGTACTATACCAAGAGACCCAGTACTTC. Amino acids: CASSPYRPAVLYQETQYF.

The V gene is TRBV5-4, the J gene TRBJ2-7, with D possibly matching TRBD2 (6 bases). V was trimmed by 0 bases and J by 3 bases, leaving 10 bases between them. Germline V gene data show CDR1 as SGHNT and CDR2 as YYREEE (reference sequence). The CDR3 loop spans 14 amino acids. The CDR3 reads CASSLAGSDYEQYF. The CDR3 DNA sequence: TGTGCCAGCAGCTTGGCCGGGAGCGACTACGAGCAGTACTTC.

The chain is built from TRBV30 and TRBJ2-7; 14 bases line up with TRBD2. The CDR3 loop spans 11 amino acids. The V and J ends lost 5 bases and 10 bases, in that order; junction bases with no gene match: 1. From germline, CDR1 is GTSNPN and CDR2 SVGIG (reference sequence). This CDR3 reads CAWGLAGGQYF. For the CDR3, the DNA is TGTGCCTGGGGACTAGCGGGAGGTCAGTACTTC.

This chain uses TRBV7-9 with TRBJ1-1; D is unclear. The V end lost 5 bases, the J end lost 2 bases, and 6 bases lay between the germline ends. From germline, CDR1 is SEHNR and CDR2 FQNEAQ (reference sequence). This CDR3 is built from 12 residues. Here the CDR3 DNA reads TGTGCCAGCAGCCCACTAAACACTGAAGCTTTCTTT. Its translation is CASSPLNTEAFF.

The chain has TRBV2 and TRBJ2-1, with 9 bases identical to TRBD2. The germline V gene has CDR1 SNHLY and CDR2 FYNNEI. The CDR3 contains 16 residues. The junction had 5 bases not matched to a gene; V was cut back by 0 bases and J by 5 bases. The CDR3 loop is CASSEARGGLNNEQFF. CDR3 DNA sequence: TGTGCCAGCAGTGAAGCGCGGGGGGGTTTAAACAATGAGCAGTTCTTC.

The CDR3 reads CASSLEGQYTGELFF. The CDR3 DNA reads TGTGCCAGCAGCTTAGAGGGACAGTACACCGGGGAGCTGTTTTTT. This sequence joins TRBV7-9 and TRBJ2-2, with TRBD1 matching 7 bases. V lost 1 base and J lost 3; bases outside the gene matches: 2. This CDR3 spans 15 amino acids. Germline CDR1 SEHNR, CDR2 FQNEAQ (reference sequence).

The chain has TRBV18 and TRBJ2-2; 9 nucleotides match TRBD2. The CDR3 consists of 16 residues. V lost 2 bases and J lost 5; bases outside the gene matches: 6. The V gene's germline CDR1 is KGHSH and CDR2 LQKENI. The CDR3: CASSPIILAGTGELFF. CDR3 sequence (DNA): TGTGCCAGCTCACCAATCATCCTAGCGGGGACCGGGGAGCTGTTTTTT.

This chain connects TRBV9 to TRBJ1-1, with TRBD1 as a possible D gene (5 bases). Deletions cut 0 bases from V and 10 bases from J, with 13 bases between. CDR3 length: 13 residues. Germline values: CDR1 SGDLS, CDR2 YYNGEE. The CDR3 DNA sequence: TGTGCCAGCAGCGTAGACATGGGGGGGGGAGCTTTCTTT. This gives the protein CASSVDMGGGAFF.

The chain recombines TRBV4-1 with TRBJ2-6; possibly TRBD2 for D (6 bases). Deletions cut 4 bases from V and 0 bases from J, with 10 bases between. Germline loops: CDR1 MGHRA, CDR2 YSYEKL. The CDR3 totals 16 residues. The DNA for the CDR3 is TGCGCCAGCAGCCCCGTGGGGGGCTCTGGGGCCAACGTCCTGACTTTC. Translated, it gives CASSPVGGSGANVLTF.

The chain couples TRBV5-6 to TRBJ1-5, with D hard to call. Germline lookup yields CDR1 SGHDT and CDR2 YYEEEE. The CDR3 totals 12 residues. Trimming took off 1 base at V and 6 bases at J, with 5 bases between the two ends. The CDR3 here is CASSLLSQPQHF. The CDR3 coding sequence is TGTGCCAGCAGCTTGCTTAGTCAGCCCCAGCATTTT.

The chain carries TRBV4-1 and TRBJ2-7; D uncertain. Germline CDR1 and CDR2: MGHRA and YSYEKL. The germline V and J ends were trimmed by 0 bases and 3 bases, with 9 bases remaining between them. The CDR3 has 14 residues. The CDR3 DNA reads as TGCGCCAGCAGCCAAGAACAGTTCGGCTACGAGCAGTACTTC. This encodes CASSQEQFGYEQYF.

The V call is TRBV18, the J call TRBJ2-7, with D possibly matching TRBD1 (6 bases). The CDR3 runs 13 residues. Germline V gene sequence: CDR1 KGHSH, CDR2 LQKENI. Between the trimmed V and J ends, which lost 0 bases and 6 bases, there was a span of 9 bases. CDR3 in DNA: TGTGCCAGCTCACCACCACAGGGAACCGAGCAGTACTTC. It is translated as CASSPPQGTEQYF.

The chain combines TRBV6-1 with TRBJ2-5, with 7 bases lining up with TRBD1. Germline values: CDR1 MNHNS, CDR2 SASEGT. This CDR3 spans 15 amino acids. J was trimmed by 4 bases and V by 5 bases; bases with no gene match: 10. This chain's CDR3 is CASSQNGQVGETQYF. The CDR3 region has the DNA TGTGCCAGCAGTCAAAACGGACAGGTTGGAGAGACCCAGTACTTC.

The chain combines TRBV5-1 with TRBJ2-6, with TRBD2 identical over 11 bases. Trimming removed 0 bases from V and 3 bases from J; junction bases left unmatched: 5. CDR1 is SGHRS and CDR2 is YFSETQ in the germline V gene. The CDR3 sequence is 18 residues long. The CDR3 DNA reads TGCGCCAGCAGCTTGGCACTAGCGGGAGTAGGTGGGGCCAACGTCCTGACTTTC. Encoded protein: CASSLALAGVGGANVLTF.

This clone has at least ten counts. The chain has TRBV7-2 and TRBJ2-3, with D hard to call. This CDR3 contains 13 residues. V was trimmed by 2 bases and J by 4 bases, leaving 7 bases between them. Germline V gene sequence: CDR1 SGHTA, CDR2 FQGNSA. CDR3 loop: CASSLRRSDTQYF. Written as DNA, the CDR3 is TGTGCCAGCAGCTTACGGAGATCAGATACGCAGTATTTT.

The chain couples TRBV19 to TRBJ1-3; D remains ambiguous. Trimming took off 7 bases at V and 4 bases at J, with 11 bases between the two ends. Germline CDR1 reads LNHDA; CDR2 reads SQIVND (reference sequence). This CDR3 has 13 amino acids. The CDR3 reads CASTRTTGNTIYF. The CDR3 DNA reads TGTGCCAGTACAAGGACTACGGGAAACACCATATATTTT.

The rearrangement joins TRBV5-1 to TRBJ2-3, with D hard to call. CDR1 is SGHRS, CDR2 YFSETQ, per germline. V was trimmed by 0 bases and J by 6 bases, leaving 11 bases between them. This CDR3 has 14 residues. The CDR3 DNA reads TGCGCCAGCAGCTTGGGGTGGAGTTCGGATACGCAGTATTTT. This gives the protein CASSLGWSSDTQYF.

This chain links TRBV19 with TRBJ2-2; 8 bases are a match to TRBD1. The V gene end was trimmed by 5 bases and the J gene end by 5 bases; junction bases not matched to a gene: 7. In germline, CDR1 is LNHDA, CDR2 SQIVND (reference sequence). The CDR3 contains 15 residues. The CDR3 loop is CASSGRGLPTGELFF. As DNA, the CDR3 is TGTGCCAGTAGTGGCAGGGGGCTCCCTACCGGGGAGCTGTTTTTT.

V is TRBV12-1 and J is TRBJ2-1; the table calls TRBD2, which could not be checked here. TRBV12-1 is annotated as a pseudogene. The CDR3 is made up of 18 amino acids. The CDR3 reads CASSFSVALAATYNEQFF. The CDR3 DNA is TGTGCCAGCAGCTTTTCTGTAGCGCTAGCGGCAACCTACAATGAGCAGTTCTTC.

The CDR3 sequence is CASVGTGRYGYTF. In DNA, the CDR3 is TGTGCCAGTGTCGGGACAGGGAGGTATGGCTACACCTTC. V and J are TRBV19 and TRBJ1-2, with 9 positions matching TRBD1. The CDR3 loop spans 13 amino acids. The germline gives CDR1 LNHDA, CDR2 SQIVND (reference sequence). The V segment lost 8 bases and the J segment 5 bases; nucleotides outside the gene matches: 6.

The V call is TRBV5-5, the J call TRBJ1-2; no reliable D call. The length of the CDR3 is 13 residues. V shed 4 bases and J shed 4 bases, with 11 bases lying between them. Germline CDR1 and CDR2: SGHKS and YYEKEE (reference sequence). The CDR3 bases are TGTGCCAGCAGCCCAGACGGAGTCTATGGCTACACCTTC. The encoded protein is CASSPDGVYGYTF.

The CDR3 spells CASSFGTSGSHEQYF. CDR3 bases: TGTGCCAGCAGTTTCGGGACTAGCGGGAGCCACGAGCAGTACTTC. The chain uses TRBV27 and TRBJ2-7, with 14 bases identical to TRBD2. The CDR3 loop spans 15 amino acids. J gave up 5 bases and V 3 bases, and 3 bases lay outside the gene matches. Germline V lookup: CDR1 MNHEY, CDR2 SMNVEV (reference sequence).

This rearrangement joins TRBV4-3 to TRBJ2-3; 7 bases are a match to TRBD1. The V and J ends lost 8 bases and 2 bases, in that order; junction bases with no gene match: 7. The CDR3 has 14 amino acids. The germline gives CDR1 LGHNA, CDR2 YSLEER. The CDR3 spells CASGYRGNTDTQYF. CDR3 in DNA: TGCGCCAGCGGATACAGGGGTAACACAGATACGCAGTATTTT.

The J gene is TRBJ2-3, the V gene TRBV11-2, with D maybe TRBD2 (5 bases). Trimming took off 4 bases at V and 7 bases at J, with 21 bases between the two ends. The CDR3 covers 16 residues. Germline-derived CDR1 and CDR2 are SGHAT and FQNNGV. CDR3: CASSSDRSGLRNTQYF. The CDR3 DNA reads TGTGCCAGCAGCTCCGATAGGTCTGGACTTCGCAATACGCAGTATTTT.

This chain connects TRBV28 to TRBJ2-5; 12 bases match TRBD2. Per germline, CDR1 MDHEN and CDR2 SYDVKM. The CDR3 is 16 amino acids. V dropped 5 bases and J dropped 4; count of bases not matched to a gene: 8. The DNA for the CDR3 is TGTGCCAGCAGTCCTTCTAGCGGGAGGGACGGAGAGACCCAGTACTTC. It encodes CASSPSSGRDGETQYF.